Listed here are 8 T cell receptor beta chains from one sample, sequenced in a study of T cells after yellow fever vaccination. TCRdb itself ran the 5' RACE reads through MiXCR, one entry per CDR3 protein. The repertoire consists of 300,000 to 400,000 distinct CDR3 sequences, with approximately 8% occurring once and the leading ten covering roughly 18%. The specimen was PBMCs, collected approximately 40 days after the first yellow fever vaccination. These receptors were collected from a man aged 18-30 years who received the YFV17D yellow fever vaccine.

This clonotype was counted a few times. This chain's CDR3 is CSARDSGVTQHF. CDR3 DNA sequence: TGCAGTGCTAGAGATTCTGGGGTAACCCAGCATTTT. The chain has TRBV20-1 and TRBJ1-5; the D is unclear. There are 12 residues in the CDR3. V was clipped by 0 bases and J by 11 bases, with 11 bases between them. Germline values: CDR1 DFQATT, CDR2 SNEGSKA (reference sequence).

The V gene is TRBV7-3, the J gene TRBJ1-2, with no clear D. This CDR3 comprises 15 residues. Per germline, CDR1 SGHTA and CDR2 FQGTGA. Trimming took 5 bases from V and 7 from J, leaving 20 bases between them. The CDR3 reads CASSPSAAHAGGYTF. CDR3 nucleotide sequence: TGTGCCAGCAGCCCCTCCGCCGCCCACGCGGGTGGCTACACCTTC.

The chain couples TRBV5-1 to TRBJ2-3, with 8 bases identical to TRBD1. The CDR3 extends over 15 amino acids. The trim removed 4 bases at V and 2 bases at J, leaving 6 bases unmatched. CDR1 and CDR2 from the germline V gene are SGHRS and YFSETQ. The CDR3 loop is CASSGTGTLTDTQYF. In nucleotides, the CDR3 is TGCGCCAGCAGCGGGACAGGAACCCTCACAGATACGCAGTATTTT. Filled out from reference TRBV5-1 and TRBJ2-3, the complete variable domain reads KAGVTQTPRYLIKTRGQQVTLSCSPISGHRSVSWYQQTPGQGLQFLFEYFSETQRNKGNFPGRFSGRQFSNSRSEMNVSTLELGDSALYLCASSGTGTLTDTQYFGPGTRLTVL.

The CDR3 coding sequence is TGTGCCAGCAGCTTAAGTGGGGCAGGGGAAAGGAATCAGCCCCAGCATTTT. Its translation is CASSLSGAGERNQPQHF. V usage is TRBV7-3 and J usage is TRBJ1-5; weak D call: TRBD1 (6 bases). This CDR3 is 17 amino acids long. V lost 1 base and J lost 4, with 17 bases in between. CDR1 is SGHTA and CDR2 is FQGTGA in the germline V gene.

This clonotype has only a few counts. This chain uses TRBV2 with TRBJ2-2; D uncertain. V shed 6 bases and J shed 6 bases, with 5 bases lying between them. Looked up from germline, CDR1 is SNHLY and CDR2 is FYNNEI. This CDR3 spans 11 amino acids. The CDR3 is CASSAPGELFF. The CDR3 DNA reads as TGTGCCAGCAGCGCGCCCGGGGAGCTGTTTTTT.

In this sample, this clonotype turned up a few times. The chain joins TRBV20-1 to TRBJ2-1; D possibly corresponds to TRBD2 (7 bases). V lost 5 bases to trimming and J lost 2 bases, with 13 bases between them. From germline, CDR1 is DFQATT and CDR2 SNEGSKA (reference sequence). The CDR3 totals 14 residues. The CDR3 DNA sequence: TGCAGTGCTCTCCGGGGGGCGGCCTACAATGAGCAGTTCTTC. Its protein product is CSALRGAAYNEQFF.

The rearrangement uses TRBV20-1 and TRBJ1-1; no definite D call. Trimming stripped 5 bases from V and 1 base from J, with 11 bases between. Germline V gene lookup returns CDR1 DFQATT and CDR2 SNEGSKA (reference sequence). This CDR3 comprises 13 residues. As DNA, the CDR3 is TGCAGTGCTGCCCCGACGAAGAACACTGAAGCTTTCTTT. As protein: CSAAPTKNTEAFF.

The rearrangement links TRBV12-3 or TRBV12-4 to TRBJ2-2, with 12 bases identical to TRBD2. Trimming took 11 bases from V and 3 from J; bases not matched to a gene: 13. The CDR3 consists of 17 residues. CDR3 DNA sequence: TGTGCCTGCTGCCCCCTAGCGGGGGGGCCCTACACCGGGGAGCTGTTTTTT. Translation gives CACCPLAGGPYTGELFF.